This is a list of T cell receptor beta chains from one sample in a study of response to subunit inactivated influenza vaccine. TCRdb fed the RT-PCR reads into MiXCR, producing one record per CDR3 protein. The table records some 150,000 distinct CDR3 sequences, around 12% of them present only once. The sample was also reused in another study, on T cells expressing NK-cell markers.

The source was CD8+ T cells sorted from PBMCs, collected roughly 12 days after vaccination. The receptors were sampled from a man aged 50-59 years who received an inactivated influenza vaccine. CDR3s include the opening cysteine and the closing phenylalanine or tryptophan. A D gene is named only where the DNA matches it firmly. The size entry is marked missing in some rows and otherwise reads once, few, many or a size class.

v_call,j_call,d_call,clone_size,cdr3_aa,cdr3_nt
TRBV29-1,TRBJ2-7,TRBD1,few,CSVEASGGYEQYF,TGCAGCGTTGAGGCCTCAGGGGGCTACGAGCAGTACTTC
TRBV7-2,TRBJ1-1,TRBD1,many,CASSLALRLPWTGSGEDTEAFF,TGTGCCAGCAGCTTAGCATTAAGACTTCCATGGACAGGCTCTGGGGAAGACACTGAAGCTTTCTTT
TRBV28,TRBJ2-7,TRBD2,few,CASNSAGTMRASGSYEQYF,TGTGCCAGCAATAGCGCCGGGACTATGAGGGCTAGCGGCTCCTACGAGCAGTACTTC
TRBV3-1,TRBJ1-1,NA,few,CASSQDGISQGSETEAFF,TGTGCCAGCAGCCAAGATGGTATTTCTCAGGGAAGCGAAACTGAAGCTTTCTTT
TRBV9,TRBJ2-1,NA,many,CASSVSSGLGLNEQFF,TGTGCCAGCAGCGTAAGTAGCGGCCTGGGGCTCAATGAGCAGTTCTTC
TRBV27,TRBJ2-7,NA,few,CASSTRGGSYEQYF,TGTGCCAGCAGCACCAGAGGGGGTTCCTACGAGCAGTACTTC
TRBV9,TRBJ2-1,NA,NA,CASSVGAGSYNGQFF,TGTGCCAGCAGCGTGGGGGCAGGTTCCTACAATGGGCAGTTCTTC
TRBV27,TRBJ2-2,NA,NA,CASSFSFTAGELFF,TGTGCCAGCAGTTTCTCGTTTACCGCCGGGGAGCTGTTTTTT
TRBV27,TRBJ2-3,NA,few,CASSAYRDTQYF,TGTGCCAGCAGTGCCTACAGAGATACGCAGTATTTT
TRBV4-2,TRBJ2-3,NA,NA,CASSNTEGEGDAQYF,TGTGCCAGCAGCAACACTGAGGGTGAAGGGGACGCGCAGTATTTT
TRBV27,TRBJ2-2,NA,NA,CASSSLDPTGELFF,TGTGCCAGCAGTTCCCTGGATCCCACCGGGGAGCTGTTTTTT
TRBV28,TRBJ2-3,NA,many,CASSFFLTDTQYF,TGTGCCAGCAGTTTTTTCCTCACAGATACGCAGTATTTT
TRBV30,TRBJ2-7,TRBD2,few,CAWEGLAGETYEQYF,TGTGCCTGGGAGGGACTAGCGGGGGAGACCTACGAGCAGTACTTC
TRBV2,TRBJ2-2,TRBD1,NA,CASFTLTGQGARGTGELFF,TGTGCCAGCTTTACCCTAACGGGACAGGGCGCTCGCGGCACCGGGGAGCTGTTTTTT
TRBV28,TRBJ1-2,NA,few,CASSNELHYGYTF,TGTGCCAGCAGCAATGAACTGCACTATGGCTACACCTTC
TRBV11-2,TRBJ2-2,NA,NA,CASSFPQRGQLNTGKLFF,TGTGCCAGCAGCTTCCCCCAGCGCGGACAGCTTAACACCGGGAAGCTGTTTTTT
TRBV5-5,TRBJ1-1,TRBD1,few,CASSPRTGLMNTEAFF,TGTGCCAGCAGCCCCCGGACAGGGCTCATGAACACTGAAGCTTTCTTT
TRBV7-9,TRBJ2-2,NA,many,CASSPRGTGELFF,TGTGCCAGCAGCCCCCGTGGCACCGGGGAGCTGTTTTTT
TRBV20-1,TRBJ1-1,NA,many,CSARGRGRTEAFF,TGCAGTGCTAGGGGCAGGGGTAGGACTGAAGCTTTCTTT
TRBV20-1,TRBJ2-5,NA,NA,CSAHSGQETQYF,TGCAGTGCTCATAGCGGTCAAGAGACCCAGTACTTC
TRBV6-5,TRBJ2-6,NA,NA,CASSYGGGANVLTF,TGTGCCAGCAGTTACGGGGGAGGGGCCAACGTCCTGACTTTC
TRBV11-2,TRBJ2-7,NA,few,CASSLHRRDHEQYF,TGTGCCAGCAGCTTACACCGACGGGACCACGAGCAGTACTTC
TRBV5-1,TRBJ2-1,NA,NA,CASSLAVRGSYNEQFF,TGCGCCAGCAGCTTGGCCGTCCGGGGTTCCTACAATGAGCAGTTCTTC
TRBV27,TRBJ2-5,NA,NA,CASSPVGLQGLYQETQYF,TGTGCCAGCAGTCCTGTTGGTTTACAGGGACTATACCAAGAGACCCAGTACTTC
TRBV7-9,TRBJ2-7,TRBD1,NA,CASSYRAQGAYEQYF,TGTGCCAGCAGCTACCGGGCCCAGGGGGCCTACGAGCAGTACTTC
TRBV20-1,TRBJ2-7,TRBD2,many,CSARLAGADEQYF,TGCAGTGCCAGACTAGCGGGGGCCGACGAGCAGTACTTC
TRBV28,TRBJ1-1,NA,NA,CASVDSRVRNTEAFF,TGTGCCAGCGTGGACAGTAGGGTAAGGAATACTGAAGCTTTCTTT
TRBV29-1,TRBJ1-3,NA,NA,CSALEGNTIYF,TGCAGCGCCCTCGAGGGAAACACCATATATTTT
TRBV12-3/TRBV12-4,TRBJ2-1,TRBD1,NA,CASSETGQLNNEQFF,TGTGCCAGCAGTGAGACGGGACAGCTAAACAATGAGCAGTTCTTC
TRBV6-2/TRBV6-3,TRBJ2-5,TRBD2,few,CASSYFRLAGGQHLRGQETQYF,TGTGCCAGCAGTTACTTCCGACTAGCGGGCGGACAACACCTCCGGGGGCAAGAGACCCAGTACTTC
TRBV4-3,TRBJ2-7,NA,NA,CASSQDLRWREQYF,TGCGCCAGCAGCCAAGATTTAAGGTGGCGGGAGCAGTACTTC
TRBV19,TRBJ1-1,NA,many,CASTYGVRTEAFF,TGTGCCAGTACTTACGGGGTGAGGACTGAAGCTTTCTTT
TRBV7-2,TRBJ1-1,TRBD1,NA,CASSPDRGMNTEAFF,TGTGCCAGCAGCCCAGACAGGGGCATGAACACTGAAGCTTTCTTT
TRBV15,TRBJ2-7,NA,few,CATSRDIPAYEQYF,TGTGCCACCAGCAGAGATATCCCGGCGTACGAGCAGTACTTC
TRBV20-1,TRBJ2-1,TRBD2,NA,CSASPSGGESSYNEQFF,TGCAGTGCTAGTCCTAGCGGGGGGGAGAGCTCCTACAATGAGCAGTTCTTC
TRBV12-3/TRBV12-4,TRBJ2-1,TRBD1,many,CASTGQMDEQFF,TGTGCCAGCACGGGACAGATGGATGAGCAGTTCTTC
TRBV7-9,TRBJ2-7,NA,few,CASSPANDYEQYF,TGTGCCAGCAGCCCCGCAAATGACTACGAGCAGTACTTC
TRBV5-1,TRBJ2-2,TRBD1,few,CASSLTGGSVTGELFF,TGCGCCAGCAGTTTAACAGGGGGATCAGTCACCGGGGAGCTGTTTTTT
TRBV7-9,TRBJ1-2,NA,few,CASSLAYRNGYTF,TGTGCCAGCAGCCTAGCCTACAGAAATGGCTACACCTTC
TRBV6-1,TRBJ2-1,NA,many,CASSPINIDRIRNEQFF,TGTGCCAGCAGTCCAATTAATATCGACCGAATTCGCAATGAGCAGTTCTTC
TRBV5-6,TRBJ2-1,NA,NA,CASSSGASPYNEQFF,TGTGCCAGCAGCTCGGGGGCCAGTCCCTACAATGAGCAGTTCTTC
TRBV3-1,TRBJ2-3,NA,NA,CASSQEHRTEFTDTQYF,TGTGCCAGCAGCCAAGAACATCGGACAGAATTCACAGATACGCAGTATTTT
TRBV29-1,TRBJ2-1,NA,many,CSVEGITYNEQFF,TGCAGCGTTGAGGGAATTACCTACAATGAGCAGTTCTTC
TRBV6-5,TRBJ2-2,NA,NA,CASSYKAGIRGNTGELFF,TGTGCCAGCAGTTACAAGGCAGGGATTAGAGGCAACACCGGGGAGCTGTTTTTT
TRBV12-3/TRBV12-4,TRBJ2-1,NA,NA,CASSLNTYNEQFF,TGTGCCAGCAGTTTAAACACCTACAATGAGCAGTTCTTC
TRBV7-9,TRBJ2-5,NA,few,CASSKEGLETQYF,TGTGCCAGCAGCAAAGAGGGGTTAGAGACCCAGTACTTC
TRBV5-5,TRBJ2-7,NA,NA,CASSWAQGGYEQYF,TGTGCCAGCAGCTGGGCCCAGGGCGGCTACGAGCAGTACTTC
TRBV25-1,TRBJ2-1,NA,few,CASSESRSISSYNEQFF,TGTGCCAGCAGTGAATCACGGTCTATCAGCTCCTACAATGAGCAGTTCTTC
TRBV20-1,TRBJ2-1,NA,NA,CSARDLDNEQFF,TGCAGTGCTAGAGATCTAGACAATGAGCAGTTCTTC
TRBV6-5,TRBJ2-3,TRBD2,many,CASSYSSLAGGADTQYF,TGTGCCAGCAGTTACTCCTCCTTAGCGGGAGGGGCAGATACGCAGTATTTT
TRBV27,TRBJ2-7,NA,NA,CASSLSWGAYTYEQYF,TGTGCCAGCAGTTTATCTTGGGGGGCCTACACCTACGAGCAGTACTTC
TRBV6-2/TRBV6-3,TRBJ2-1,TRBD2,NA,CASSYSTLAGAYNEQFF,TGTGCCAGCAGTTACTCGACCCTAGCGGGCGCCTACAATGAGCAGTTCTTC
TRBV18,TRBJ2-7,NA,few,CASSPRDSPYEQYF,TGTGCCAGCTCACCCAGAGACAGTCCCTACGAGCAGTACTTC
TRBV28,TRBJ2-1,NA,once,CASSPAGLNNEQFF,TGTGCCAGCAGTCCGGCGGGTCTTAACAATGAGCAGTTCTTC